A single T cell receptor beta chain is shown here with its context. As handled by the study authors: Cell counts per sample came from amplifying reference gene primers. Produced via immunoSEQ multiplex PCR; TCRdb's table is partial and in-frame only. V, J and clone size reflect that table, while D and trimming were determined from the DNA. The table lists around 120,000 clones, just over 90% of them singletons. The CDR3 has 16 amino acids. Germline CDR1 LNHNV, CDR2 YYDKDF (reference sequence). The ends lost 0 bases at V and 2 bases at J; junction bases unmatched: 4. These data originate in a study of blood T cell repertoires in COVID-19. About the research overall: Samples taken during acute and convalescent COVID-19 were collected in the United States, Italy and Spain. PBMCs, B-cell-depleted T cells, or T cells provided the cDNA or gDNA that made up the material.

This receptor was identified in a human donor with active COVID-19. The donor label of this sample is uncertain. The rearrangement joins TRBV15 to TRBJ2-1, with 7 bases identical to TRBD1. Material: peripheral blood. This CDR3 is CATSREGRGPYNEQFF. The CDR3 region has the DNA TGTGCCACCAGCAGAGAGGGAAGGGGGCCCTACAATGAGCAGTTCTTC.